The 23 T cell receptor beta chains in this list originate from one sample, sequenced in a study of brain T cells in children with intractable seizures. Profiled with immunoSEQ multiplex PCR; TCRdb holds only in-frame clones, not every one. This table has about 340,000 clones, over 85% appearing once. Sample time point: blood from clinic visit 5 months post-surgery; TSC patient then seizure free. The sample consisted of peripheral blood, taken roughly 5 months after surgery. The receptors come from a boy under two years old with tuberous sclerosis and intractable seizures.

The chain combines TRBV7-2 with TRBJ2-2; the D gene could be TRBD1 or TRBD2 (6 bases each). Germline CDR1 and CDR2: SGHTA and FQGNSA. The CDR3 sequence is 16 residues long. V was cut by 4 bases and J by 6 bases, with 18 bases left in between. This chain's CDR3 is CASSSARGPSAGELFF. CDR3 sequence (DNA): TGTGCCAGCAGCTCCGCTCGGGGGCCTAGTGCCGGGGAGCTGTTTTTT.

The chain recombines TRBV6-5 with TRBJ2-5; the match to TRBD1 covers 11 bases. The germline gives CDR1 MNHEY, CDR2 SVGAGI. This CDR3 spans 13 amino acids. V trimming: 10 bases; J trimming: 2 bases; junction bases outside the gene matches: 3. The CDR3 loop is CATGTGGQETQYF. CDR3 bases: TGTGCCACCGGGACAGGGGGGCAAGAGACCCAGTACTTC.

The chain carries TRBV4-1 and TRBJ2-7; no definite D call. The CDR3 has 16 amino acids. With 1 base removed from V and 6 bases from J, the gap between germline ends came to 19 bases. CDR1 is MGHRA and CDR2 is YSYEKL in the germline V gene. CDR3 DNA: TGCGCCAGCAGCCAAGTAGGCTCCGCTCGAGCCCCCGAGCAGTACTTC. Translated: CASSQVGSARAPEQYF.

The J gene is TRBJ1-1, the V gene TRBV19; no clear D. CDR1 and CDR2 from the germline V gene are LNHDA and SQIVND (reference sequence). This CDR3 spans 15 amino acids. Between the trimmed V and J ends, which lost 3 bases and 11 bases, there was a span of 22 bases. This CDR3 reads CASSIGNIGGSWAFF. CDR3 DNA: TGTGCCAGTAGTATTGGGAACATCGGTGGGTCGTGGGCTTTCTTT.

V gene TRBV30 combines with J gene TRBJ2-1, with D tentatively TRBD2 (6 bases). The CDR3 runs to 15 residues. Germline lookup yields CDR1 GTSNPN and CDR2 SVGIG (reference sequence). Between the trimmed V and J ends, which lost 6 bases and 4 bases, there was a span of 19 bases. The CDR3, as DNA: TGTGCCTGCTCCGTCGTCGGGAGATCTTACAATGAGCAGTTCTTC. The encoded protein is CACSVVGRSYNEQFF.

The chain uses TRBV6-4 and TRBJ2-1, with 10 bases identical to TRBD1. Germline values: CDR1 MRHNA, CDR2 SNTAGT. With 5 bases clipped from V and 12 bases from J, the junction kept 13 bases outside the gene matches. This CDR3 contains 15 residues. The CDR3 spells CASSPGTGDRRVQFF. For the CDR3, the DNA is TGTGCCAGCAGTCCCGGGACAGGGGACAGGAGGGTGCAGTTCTTC.

V is TRBV11-3 and J is TRBJ2-1; 10 positions agree with TRBD2. The germline gives CDR1 SGHNT, CDR2 YENEEA. The V gene end was trimmed by 0 bases and the J gene end by 8 bases; junction bases not matched to a gene: 10. This CDR3 comprises 17 residues. CDR3 sequence (DNA): TGTGCCAGCAGCTTAGATCTAACAGCGGGAGGGCGGTATGAGCAGTTCTTC. Its protein product is CASSLDLTAGGRYEQFF.

This clone was observed a few times. The genes are TRBV29-1 and TRBJ2-2, with D possibly being TRBD2 (6 bases). The V gene's germline CDR1 is SQVTM and CDR2 ANQGSEA. This CDR3 is 14 amino acids long. The ends were cut back, 2 bases at V and 1 base at J, with 8 bases in the middle. CDR3 residues: CSVETGVNTGELFF. The CDR3 DNA reads as TGCAGCGTTGAAACGGGGGTGAACACCGGGGAGCTGTTTTTT.

The chain recombines TRBV2 with TRBJ2-5; 7 nucleotides agree with TRBD1. CDR1 is SNHLY, CDR2 FYNNEI, per germline. After removal of 5 bases from V and 5 bases from J, the junction contained 8 bases not matched to a gene. The CDR3 has 14 residues. The CDR3 region is CASSRQGAQETQYF. In DNA form, the CDR3 reads TGTGCCAGCAGTCGACAGGGAGCCCAGGAGACCCAGTACTTC.

J is TRBJ1-6 and V is TRBV2; D is possibly TRBD1 (6 bases). Germline V gene lookup returns CDR1 SNHLY and CDR2 FYNNEI. The CDR3 loop spans 15 amino acids. V was trimmed by 2 bases and J by 5 bases, leaving 10 bases between them. CDR3: CASSERDTNNSPLHF. The CDR3 region has the DNA TGTGCCAGCAGTGAAAGGGACACCAATAATTCACCCCTCCACTTT.

Points on this clone: The sample holds other DNA sequences that translate to the same CDR3. The V and J genes are TRBV5-1 and TRBJ1-5, with 8 positions matching TRBD1. The CDR3 has 14 amino acids. V shed 4 bases, J shed 7 bases, and the junction held 7 bases outside the gene matches. The germline gives CDR1 SGHRS, CDR2 YFSETQ. This chain's CDR3 is CASSPDRVGQPQHF. The CDR3 DNA is TGCGCCAGCAGCCCGGACAGGGTAGGACAGCCCCAGCATTTT.

V is TRBV3-1 (or the pseudogene TRBV3-2) and J is TRBJ1-2, with 7 bases matching TRBD1. The CDR3 contains 17 residues. The J segment lost 0 bases and the V segment lost 4 bases, leaving 11 bases of the junction unmatched. CDR1 and CDR2 (germline): LGHDT, YNNKEL (reference sequence). The CDR3 DNA follows: TGTGCCAGCAGCCGACTGACAGGGCGGCAAGCTAACTATGGCTACACCTTC. This gives the protein CASSRLTGRQANYGYTF.

This rearrangement joins TRBV30 to TRBJ2-7, with 9 nucleotides matching TRBD2. The germline V gene has CDR1 GTSNPN and CDR2 SVGIG (reference sequence). The CDR3 has 13 amino acids. J gave up 2 bases and V 5 bases, and 4 bases lay outside the gene matches. CDR3 DNA: TGTGCCTGGTCGACTAGCGGACCCTACGAGCAGTACTTC. This sequence encodes CAWSTSGPYEQYF.

This chain joins TRBV12-3 or TRBV12-4 and TRBJ1-2, with a weak D call TRBD1 (5 bases). There are 11 residues in the CDR3. The V end lost 3 bases, the J end lost 10 bases, and 9 bases lay between the germline ends. The CDR3 protein is CASSLLTDYTF. As DNA, the CDR3 is TGTGCCAGCAGTTTGTTGACAGACTACACCTTC.

Here the CDR3 reads CASSYSGGGGEKLFF. The CDR3 nucleotides read TGTGCCAGCAGTTACTCAGGGGGCGGCGGTGAAAAACTGTTTTTT. The genes are TRBV6-5 and TRBJ1-4, with 7 bases that match TRBD1. CDR1 and CDR2 from the germline V gene are MNHEY and SVGAGI. This CDR3 spans 15 amino acids. Losses at the gene ends were 0 bases for V and 7 bases for J; bases not matched to a gene: 5.

The gene calls are TRBV19 and TRBJ1-1; TRBD1 might be the D (6 bases). V dropped 4 bases and J dropped 0 bases, with 21 bases sitting between them. CDR1 LNHDA and CDR2 SQIVND come from the germline V gene (reference sequence). This CDR3 contains 18 residues. CDR3 residues: CASSKYRATEPMNTEAFF. For the CDR3, the DNA is TGTGCCAGTAGTAAATACAGGGCAACCGAACCAATGAACACTGAAGCTTTCTTT.

The rearrangement uses TRBV27 and TRBJ1-1, with TRBD1 as a possible D gene (5 bases). The germline CDR1 and CDR2 sequences are MNHEY and SMNVEV (reference sequence). V lost 8 bases and J lost 0, with 13 bases in between. The CDR3 sequence is 14 residues long. The CDR3 sequence: CASSGGGMNTEAFF. In nucleotides, the CDR3 is TGTGCCAGCTCGGGCGGGGGGATGAACACTGAAGCTTTCTTT.

J is TRBJ2-7 and V is TRBV12-3 or TRBV12-4; D ambiguous. V was trimmed by 2 bases and J by 5 bases, leaving 4 bases between them. CDR3 length: 11 residues. Here the CDR3 reads CASSLSHEQYF. The CDR3 region has the DNA TGTGCCAGCAGTTTAAGCCACGAGCAGTACTTC.

This clone has a single count. V gene TRBV7-9 combines with J gene TRBJ1-1, with D uncertain. CDR3 length: 15 amino acids. Looked up from germline, CDR1 is SEHNR and CDR2 is FQNEAQ (reference sequence). Trimming cost V 3 bases and J 4 bases, with 15 bases left between them. The CDR3 here is CASSFPRFQVTEAFF. The CDR3, as DNA: TGTGCCAGCAGCTTCCCAAGGTTCCAGGTCACTGAAGCTTTCTTT.

This rearrangement joins TRBV2 to TRBJ2-1; 7 positions agree with TRBD1. Germline trimming cut 2 bases from V and 6 bases from J; bases unmatched to any gene: 4. Germline V gives CDR1 SNHLY, CDR2 FYNNEI. This CDR3 region has 14 residues. CDR3 loop: CASSERAGGNEQFF. The CDR3, as DNA: TGTGCCAGCAGTGAAAGGGCAGGGGGCAATGAGCAGTTCTTC.

V and J are TRBV3-1 (or the pseudogene TRBV3-2) and TRBJ2-5, with D hard to call. Germline-derived CDR1 and CDR2 are LGHDT and YNNKEL (reference sequence). The V gene lost 0 bases and the J gene lost 8 bases, with 7 bases spanning the gap. CDR3 length equals 12 residues. Here the CDR3 DNA reads TGTGCCAGCAGCCAAGATAAGGTTACCCAGTACTTC. Its translation: CASSQDKVTQYF.

This chain joins TRBV4-1 and TRBJ1-6; 8 bases align to TRBD1. Germline-derived CDR1 and CDR2 are MGHRA and YSYEKL. Losses at the gene ends were 8 bases for V and 9 bases for J; bases not matched to a gene: 9. This CDR3 comprises 14 residues. CDR3 residues: CASGQGGEVSPLHF. Here the CDR3 DNA reads TGCGCCAGCGGACAGGGCGGAGAGGTTTCACCCCTCCACTTT.

The chain has TRBV6-6 and TRBJ1-1, with 7 bases identical to TRBD1. The CDR3 contains 15 residues. CDR1 MNHNY and CDR2 SVGAGI come from the germline V gene (reference sequence). With V trimmed by 3 bases and J by 1 base, 5 bases remained unmatched. The CDR3 DNA reads TGTGCCAGCAGTTATCCTGACAGGGCGAACACTGAAGCTTTCTTT. Translation: CASSYPDRANTEAFF.